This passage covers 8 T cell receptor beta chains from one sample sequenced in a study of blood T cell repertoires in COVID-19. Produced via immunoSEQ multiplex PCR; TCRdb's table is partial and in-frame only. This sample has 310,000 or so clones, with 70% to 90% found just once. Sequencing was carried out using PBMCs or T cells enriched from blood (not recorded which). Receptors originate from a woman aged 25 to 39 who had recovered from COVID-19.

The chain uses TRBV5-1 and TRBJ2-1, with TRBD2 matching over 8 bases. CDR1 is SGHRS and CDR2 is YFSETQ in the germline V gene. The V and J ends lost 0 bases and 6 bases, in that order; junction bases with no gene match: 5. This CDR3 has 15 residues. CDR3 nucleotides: TGCGCCAGCAGCTTGGCTACGGGGGGGCCCAATGAGCAGTTCTTC. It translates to CASSLATGGPNEQFF. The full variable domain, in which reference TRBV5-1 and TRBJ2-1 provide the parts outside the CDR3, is KAGVTQTPRYLIKTRGQQVTLSCSPISGHRSVSWYQQTPGQGLQFLFEYFSETQRNKGNFPGRFSGRQFSNSRSEMNVSTLELGDSALYLCASSLATGGPNEQFFGPGTRLTVL.

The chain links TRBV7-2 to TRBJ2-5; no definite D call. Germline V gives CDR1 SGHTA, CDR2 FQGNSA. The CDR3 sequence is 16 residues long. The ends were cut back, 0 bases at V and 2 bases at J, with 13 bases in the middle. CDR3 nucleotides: TGTGCCAGCAGCTTAGCGGGCGCTGGAAATCAAGAGACCCAGTACTTC. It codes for CASSLAGAGNQETQYF. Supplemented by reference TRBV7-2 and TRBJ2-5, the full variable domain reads GAGVSQSPSNKVTEKGKDVELRCDPISGHTALYWYRQSLGQGLEFLIYFQGNSAPDKSGLPSDRFSAERTGGSVSTLTIQRTQQEDSAVYLCASSLAGAGNQETQYFGPGTRLLVL.

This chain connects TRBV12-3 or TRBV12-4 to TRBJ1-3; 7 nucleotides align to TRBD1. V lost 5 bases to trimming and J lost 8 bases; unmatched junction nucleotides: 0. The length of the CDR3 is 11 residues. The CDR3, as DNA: TGTGCCAGCAGTACAGGGGACACCATATATTTT. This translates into CASSTGDTIYF.

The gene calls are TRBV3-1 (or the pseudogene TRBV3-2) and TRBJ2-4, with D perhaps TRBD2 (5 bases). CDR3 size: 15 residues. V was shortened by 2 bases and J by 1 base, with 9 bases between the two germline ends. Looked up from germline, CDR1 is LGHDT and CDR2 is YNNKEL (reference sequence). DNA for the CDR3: TGTGCCAGCAGCCAACCCCCGGGGGCCAAAAACATTCAGTACTTC. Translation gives CASSQPPGAKNIQYF.

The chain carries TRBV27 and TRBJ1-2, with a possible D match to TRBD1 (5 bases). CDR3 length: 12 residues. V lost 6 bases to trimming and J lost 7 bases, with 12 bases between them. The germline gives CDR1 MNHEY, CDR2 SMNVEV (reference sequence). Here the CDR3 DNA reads TGTGCCAGCAGGGGGGGGGTTTTTGGCTACACCTTC. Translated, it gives CASRGGVFGYTF.

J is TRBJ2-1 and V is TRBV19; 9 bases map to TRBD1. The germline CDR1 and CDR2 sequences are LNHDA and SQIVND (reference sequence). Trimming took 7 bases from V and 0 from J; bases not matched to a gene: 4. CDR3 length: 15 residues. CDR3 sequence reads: CASTRQGDSYNEQFF. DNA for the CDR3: TGTGCCAGTACCCGACAGGGGGACTCCTACAATGAGCAGTTCTTC. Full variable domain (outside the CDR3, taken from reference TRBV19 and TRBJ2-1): DGGITQSPKYLFRKEGQNVTLSCEQNLNHDAMYWYRQDPGQGLRLIYYSQIVNDFQKGDIAEGYSVSREKKESFPLTVTSAQKNPTAFYLCASTRQGDSYNEQFFGPGTRLTVL.

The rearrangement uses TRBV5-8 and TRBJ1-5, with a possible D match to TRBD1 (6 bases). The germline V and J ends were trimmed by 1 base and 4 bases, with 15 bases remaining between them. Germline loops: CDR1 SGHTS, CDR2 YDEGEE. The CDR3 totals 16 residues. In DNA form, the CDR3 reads TGTGCCAGCAGCTTGAAAACCGGGACACTAAATCAGCCCCAGCATTTT. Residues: CASSLKTGTLNQPQHF.

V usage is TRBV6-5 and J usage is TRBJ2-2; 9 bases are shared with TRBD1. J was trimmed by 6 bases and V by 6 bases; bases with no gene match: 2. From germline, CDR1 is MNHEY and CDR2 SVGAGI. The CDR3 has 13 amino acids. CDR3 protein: CASRRQGAGELFF. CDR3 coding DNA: TGTGCCAGCAGGAGACAGGGGGCCGGGGAGCTGTTTTTT.